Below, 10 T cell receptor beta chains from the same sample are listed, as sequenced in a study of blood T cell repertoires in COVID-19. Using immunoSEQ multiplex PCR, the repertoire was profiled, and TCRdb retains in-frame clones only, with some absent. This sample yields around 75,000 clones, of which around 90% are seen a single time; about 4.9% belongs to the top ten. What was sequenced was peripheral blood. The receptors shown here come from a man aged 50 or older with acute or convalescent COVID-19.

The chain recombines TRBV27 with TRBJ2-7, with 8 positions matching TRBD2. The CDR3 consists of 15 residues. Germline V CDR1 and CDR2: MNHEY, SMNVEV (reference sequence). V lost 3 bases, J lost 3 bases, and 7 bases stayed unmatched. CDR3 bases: TGTGCCAGCAGTTTGCTTTGGCGGGAGGACTACGAGCAGTACTTC. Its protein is CASSLLWREDYEQYF.

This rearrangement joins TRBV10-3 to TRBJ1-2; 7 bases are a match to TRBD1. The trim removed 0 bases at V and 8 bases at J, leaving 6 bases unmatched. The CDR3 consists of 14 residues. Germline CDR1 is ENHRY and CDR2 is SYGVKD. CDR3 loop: CAISESSQGVGYTF. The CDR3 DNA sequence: TGTGCCATCAGTGAGTCGAGCCAGGGGGTCGGCTACACCTTC.

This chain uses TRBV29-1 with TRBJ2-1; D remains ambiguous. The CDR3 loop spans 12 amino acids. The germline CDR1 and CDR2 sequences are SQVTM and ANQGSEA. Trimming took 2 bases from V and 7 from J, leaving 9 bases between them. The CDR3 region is CSVETLRNEQFF. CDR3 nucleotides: TGCAGCGTTGAAACTTTACGGAATGAGCAGTTCTTC.

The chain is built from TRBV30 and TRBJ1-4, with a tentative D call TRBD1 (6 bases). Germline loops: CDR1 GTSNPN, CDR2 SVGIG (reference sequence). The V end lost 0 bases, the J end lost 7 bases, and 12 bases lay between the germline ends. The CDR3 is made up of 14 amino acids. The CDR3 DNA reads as TGTGCCTGGAGTGTCGGGGGGCAGGGTGAAAAACTGTTTTTT. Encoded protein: CAWSVGGQGEKLFF.

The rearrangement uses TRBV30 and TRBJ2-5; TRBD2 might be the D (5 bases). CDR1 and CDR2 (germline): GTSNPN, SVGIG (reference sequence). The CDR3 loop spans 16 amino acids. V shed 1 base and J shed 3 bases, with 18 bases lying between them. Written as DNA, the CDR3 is TGTGCCTGGAGTGACCCGACGGACGGGGAGAAAGAGACCCAGTACTTC. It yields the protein CAWSDPTDGEKETQYF.

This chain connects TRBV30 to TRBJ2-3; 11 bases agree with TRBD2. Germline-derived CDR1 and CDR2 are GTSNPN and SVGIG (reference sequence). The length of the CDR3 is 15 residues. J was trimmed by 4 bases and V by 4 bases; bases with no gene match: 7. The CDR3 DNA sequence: TGTGCCTGGATGCGACTAGCGGGAATTCCAGATACGCAGTATTTT. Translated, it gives CAWMRLAGIPDTQYF.

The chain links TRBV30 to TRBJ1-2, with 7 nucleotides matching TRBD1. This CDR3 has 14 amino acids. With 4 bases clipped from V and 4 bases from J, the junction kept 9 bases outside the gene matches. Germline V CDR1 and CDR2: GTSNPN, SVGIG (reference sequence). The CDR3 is CAWKPAGTAYGYTF. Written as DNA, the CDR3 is TGTGCCTGGAAGCCCGCCGGGACAGCCTATGGCTACACCTTC. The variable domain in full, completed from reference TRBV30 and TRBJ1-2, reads SQTIHQWPATLVQPVGSPLSLECTVEGTSNPNLYWYRQAAGRGLQLLFYSVGIGQISSEVPQNLSASRPQDRQFILSSKKLLLSDSGFYLCAWKPAGTAYGYTFGSGTRLTVV.

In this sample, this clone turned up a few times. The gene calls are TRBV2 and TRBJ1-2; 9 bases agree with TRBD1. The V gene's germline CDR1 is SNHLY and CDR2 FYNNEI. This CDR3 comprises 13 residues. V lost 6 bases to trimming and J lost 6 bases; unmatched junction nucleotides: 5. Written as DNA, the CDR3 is TGTGCCAGCAGCGTAACAGGGGGCAATGGCTACACCTTC. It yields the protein CASSVTGGNGYTF.

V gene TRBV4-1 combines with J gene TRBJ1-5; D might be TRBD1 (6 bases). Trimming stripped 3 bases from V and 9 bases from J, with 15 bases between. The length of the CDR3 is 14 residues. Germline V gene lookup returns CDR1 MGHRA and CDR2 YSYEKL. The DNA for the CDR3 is TGCGCCAGCAGCCACCCCGACAGGTATCGGCCCCAGCATTTT. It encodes CASSHPDRYRPQHF.

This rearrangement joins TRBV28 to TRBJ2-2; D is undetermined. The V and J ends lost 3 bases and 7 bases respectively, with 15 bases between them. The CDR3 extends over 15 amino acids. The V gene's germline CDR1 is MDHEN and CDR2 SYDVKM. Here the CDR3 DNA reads TGTGCCAGCAGTTTCCCTGGGCTTTCGAGCGGGGAGCTGTTTTTT. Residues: CASSFPGLSSGELFF.